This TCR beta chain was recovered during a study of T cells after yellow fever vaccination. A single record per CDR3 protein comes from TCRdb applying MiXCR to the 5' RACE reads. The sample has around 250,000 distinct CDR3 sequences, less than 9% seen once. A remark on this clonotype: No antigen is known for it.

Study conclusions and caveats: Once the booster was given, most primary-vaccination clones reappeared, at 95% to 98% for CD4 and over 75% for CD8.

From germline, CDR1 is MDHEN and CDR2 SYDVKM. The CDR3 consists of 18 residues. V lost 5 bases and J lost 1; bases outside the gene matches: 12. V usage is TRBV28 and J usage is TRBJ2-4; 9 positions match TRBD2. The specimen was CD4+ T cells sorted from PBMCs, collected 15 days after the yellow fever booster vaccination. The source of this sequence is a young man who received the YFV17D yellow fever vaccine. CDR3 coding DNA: TGTGCCAGCAGTCCCCCCACGACTAGCGGCACCGCCAAAAACATTCAGTACTTC. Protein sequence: CASSPPTTSGTAKNIQYF.